This TCR beta chain was documented in a study of T cells expressing NK-cell markers. Study-wide results and limits: In a group of 5 or 6 donors, dominant NKG2C+ clonotypes represented roughly 1.0-8% of CD8+ T cells.

TCRdb reprocessed the 5' RACE reads and stores each CDR3 protein as one record, lacking DNA. Its listing shows some 340,000 distinct CDR3 sequences. A word on this clonotype: Its antigen remains unknown.

The germline V gene has CDR1 SGHVS and CDR2 FQNEAQ. The CDR3 extends over 16 amino acids. The J gene is TRBJ2-1, the V gene TRBV7-8; TCRdb selects TRBD1, and the lack of DNA leaves this call unchecked. The clonotype was recovered from a man aged 18 to 69 in good health. The sample consisted of blood T cells: a sorted CD56 or NKG2C T cell subset, CD4+ or CD8+ T cells, or bulk PBMC T cells (not recorded which). The CDR3 loop is CASSAPGQGAYNEQFF.